Below are 11 T cell receptor beta chains sequenced from a single sample in a study of T cell repertoires in cytomegalovirus infection. TCRdb passed the reads through MiXCR, listing each CDR3 protein once. The profile shows 500,000 or so distinct CDR3 sequences, about 15% of them singletons. Input material: CD8+ T cells from PBMCs. The receptors here all came from a human donor in good health (CMV status not recorded). Some clones in this sample may be carry-over from other donors' samples.

With respect to this clonotype: Compared with germline, one end of the junction differs, possibly owing to a read error. The chain employs TRBV28 and TRBJ1-1; weak D call: TRBD1 (5 bases). CDR1 MDHEN and CDR2 SYDVKM come from the germline V gene. The CDR3 totals 15 residues. This CDR3 is CARSSSNFERGEAFF. Here the CDR3 DNA reads TGTGCCAGAAGTTCCTCCAATTTCGAAAGGGGTGAAGCTTTCTTT.

This clonotype was detected ten times or more. This chain links TRBV11-2 with TRBJ1-1; D unclear. The CDR3 covers 13 residues. The ends were cut back, 8 bases at V and 1 base at J, with 11 bases in the middle. The germline CDR1 and CDR2 sequences are SGHAT and FQNNGV. CDR3 residues: CASSKWENTEAFF. The CDR3 nucleotides are TGTGCCAGCTCCAAGTGGGAGAACACTGAAGCTTTCTTT.

This clonotype was detected ten times or more. The chain recombines TRBV7-3 with TRBJ2-2; D unresolved. Trimming shortened V by 1 base and J by 7 bases, and 10 bases separated the two germline ends. This CDR3 comprises 14 residues. The germline V gene encodes CDR1 SGHTA and CDR2 FQGTGA. CDR3: CASSLIGNGGELFF. The CDR3, as DNA: TGTGCCAGCAGCTTAATAGGGAACGGCGGGGAGCTGTTTTTT.

This clonotype came up many times. J is TRBJ1-2 and V is TRBV7-9, with a possible D match to TRBD1 (6 bases). The CDR3 totals 14 residues. In germline, CDR1 is SEHNR, CDR2 FQNEAQ (reference sequence). Trimming pared 1 base from V and 3 bases from J, leaving 9 bases between. The CDR3 is CASSLGTEHYGYTF. CDR3 bases: TGTGCCAGCAGCTTAGGGACAGAGCACTATGGCTACACCTTC.

This clonotype has ten or more counts. One end of the junction is discordant with germline, which a read error may explain. The chain joins TRBV7-7 to TRBJ2-2, with D unresolved. Germline-derived CDR1 and CDR2 are SSHAT and FNYEAQ (reference sequence). The CDR3 sequence is 15 residues long. CDR3 residues: CASSLGLVGTGELFF. CDR3 bases: TGTGCTAGCAGCTTGGGTCTTGTGGGAACCGGGGAGCTGTTTTTT.

This clonotype came up many times. The chain links TRBV7-3 to TRBJ2-1; the D call may be TRBD1 or TRBD2 (5 bases each). CDR1 is SGHTA and CDR2 is FQGTGA in the germline V gene. The germline V and J ends were trimmed by 2 bases and 7 bases, with 21 bases remaining between them. The CDR3 runs 17 residues. The CDR3 nucleotides read TGTGCCAGCAGCTTATCCGGGACCGCTAAGGGCCGAAATGAGCAGTTCTTC. This gives the protein CASSLSGTAKGRNEQFF.

The sample holds many counts of this clonotype. The chain couples TRBV7-9 to TRBJ1-1; TRBD1 might be the D (6 bases). V lost 5 bases to trimming and J lost 5 bases, with 18 bases between them. The CDR3 has 15 amino acids. Germline lookup yields CDR1 SEHNR and CDR2 FQNEAQ (reference sequence). The CDR3 DNA follows: TGTGCCAGCAGCCCGTCATGGGGGGCTCGGACTGAAGCTTTCTTT. Protein product: CASSPSWGARTEAFF.

Only a few counts were recorded for this clonotype. The genes are TRBV19 and TRBJ2-7; perhaps TRBD2 as D (5 bases). Germline V lookup: CDR1 LNHDA, CDR2 SQIVND (reference sequence). Trimming shortened V by 1 base and J by 5 bases, and 12 bases separated the two germline ends. The CDR3 is made up of 14 amino acids. CDR3 bases: TGTGCCAGTAGTATAGCTGGGAGCCGAGACGAGCAGTACTTC. Translation: CASSIAGSRDEQYF. The full variable domain, in which reference TRBV19 and TRBJ2-7 provide the parts outside the CDR3, is DGGITQSPKYLFRKEGQNVTLSCEQNLNHDAMYWYRQDPGQGLRLIYYSQIVNDFQKGDIAEGYSVSREKKESFPLTVTSAQKNPTAFYLCASSIAGSRDEQYFGPGTRLTVT.

This clonotype occurred many times. The J gene is TRBJ1-1, the V gene TRBV19, with no clear D. V was trimmed by 7 bases and J by 1 base, leaving 10 bases between them. Germline V gene lookup returns CDR1 LNHDA and CDR2 SQIVND (reference sequence). This CDR3 spans 13 amino acids. CDR3 coding DNA: TGTGCCAGTAATGATTTTTCGAACACTGAAGCTTTCTTT. It specifies CASNDFSNTEAFF.

This chain links TRBV3-1 with TRBJ2-2; a weak D match, TRBD2 (6 bases). This CDR3 has 19 residues. From germline, CDR1 is LGHDT and CDR2 YNNKEL (reference sequence). Trimming removed 1 base at V and 3 bases at J, with 21 bases between. The CDR3 loop is CASSQGRVGTIPYTGELFF. In DNA form, the CDR3 reads TGTGCCAGCAGCCAAGGGAGGGTAGGAACAATCCCTTACACCGGGGAGCTGTTTTTT.

V and J are TRBV5-1 and TRBJ1-2; 9 positions agree with TRBD1. CDR3 length: 21 residues. CDR1 is SGHRS and CDR2 is YFSETQ in the germline V gene. V lost 2 bases, J lost 9 bases, and 29 bases stayed unmatched. The CDR3 here is CASSLPGGQGSSRGAGERYTF. Here the CDR3 DNA reads TGCGCCAGCAGCTTACCGGGGGGACAGGGTAGCTCTCGTGGGGCTGGTGAACGCTACACCTTC.